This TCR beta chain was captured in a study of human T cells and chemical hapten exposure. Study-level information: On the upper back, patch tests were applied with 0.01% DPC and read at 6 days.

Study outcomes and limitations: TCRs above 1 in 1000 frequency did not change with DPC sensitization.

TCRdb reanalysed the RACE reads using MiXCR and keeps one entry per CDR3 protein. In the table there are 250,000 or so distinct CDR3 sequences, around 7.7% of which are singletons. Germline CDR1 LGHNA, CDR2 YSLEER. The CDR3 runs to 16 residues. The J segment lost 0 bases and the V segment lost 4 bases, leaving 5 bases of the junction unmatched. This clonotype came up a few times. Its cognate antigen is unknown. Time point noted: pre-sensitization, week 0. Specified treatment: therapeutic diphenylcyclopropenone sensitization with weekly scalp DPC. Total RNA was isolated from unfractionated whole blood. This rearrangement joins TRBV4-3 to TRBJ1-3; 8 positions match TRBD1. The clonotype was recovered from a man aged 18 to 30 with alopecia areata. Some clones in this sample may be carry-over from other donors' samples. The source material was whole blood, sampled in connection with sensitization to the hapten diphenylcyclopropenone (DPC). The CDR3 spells CASSRDRFSSGNTIYF. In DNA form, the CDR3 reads TGCGCCAGCAGCCGGGACAGGTTCTCCTCTGGAAACACCATATATTTT.